This T cell receptor (beta chain) derives from a study of T-cell reconstitution after alpha-beta-depleted transplantation in children. This clonotype came up many times. Unique molecular identifiers were incorporated when the TCRbeta library was constructed. TCRdb redid the calling of the PCR reads with MiXCR, one entry per CDR3 protein. The sample lists 490,000 or so distinct CDR3 sequences; over 9.5% were seen once. Trimming took 5 bases from V and 1 from J, leaving 16 bases between them. This CDR3 has 15 amino acids. Germline V CDR1 and CDR2: DFQATT, SNEGSKA (reference sequence). The sequence came from a child aged 2 to 9 with inherited bone marrow failure, due to receive a stem cell transplant. Sequenced here: PBMCs, sampled before TCRalphabeta/CD19-depleted stem cell transplant. This sequence joins TRBV20-1 and TRBJ2-3; D might be TRBD2 (5 bases). The CDR3 here is CSAFGGRQGTDTQYF. As DNA, the CDR3 is TGCAGTGCTTTCGGAGGAAGACAAGGCACAGATACGCAGTATTTT.